The 27 T cell receptor beta chains given below trace back to one sample, sequenced in a study of long-term antiretroviral therapy in people with HIV. immunoSEQ v3.0 was run at survey level. Produced via immunoSEQ multiplex PCR; TCRdb's table is partial and in-frame only. The profile shows under 25,000 clones, about 80% of them singletons. Sequencing was performed on unsorted PBMCs, taken 0.2 years after starting antiretroviral therapy. These receptors came from a woman aged 35 to 49 with HIV.

The rearrangement uses TRBV18 and TRBJ1-3; 7 bases align to TRBD1. The germline V gene encodes CDR1 KGHSH and CDR2 LQKENI. There are 17 residues in the CDR3. V was pared by 3 bases and J by 0 bases, with 8 bases of the junction left unmatched. Here the CDR3 DNA reads TGTGCCAGCTCACCCCGACAGGGTGGGGACTCTGGAAACACCATATATTTT. This encodes CASSPRQGGDSGNTIYF.

This chain uses TRBV5-1 with TRBJ1-1; 9 nucleotides align to TRBD1. Germline loops: CDR1 SGHRS, CDR2 YFSETQ. The CDR3 is 16 residues long. Trimming at V came to 3 bases and at J to 5 bases, leaving 11 bases not matched to a gene. CDR3 DNA: TGCGCCAGCAGCTCGGGGGACAGGGTCTTCGAAACTGAAGCTTTCTTT. Translating gives CASSSGDRVFETEAFF.

In DNA, the CDR3 is TGTGCCATCAGCCCGACAGGCCACTCCTACAATGAGCAGTTCTTC. Protein sequence: CAISPTGHSYNEQFF. This chain uses TRBV10-3 with TRBJ2-1; weak D call: TRBD1 (6 bases). V was trimmed by 6 bases and J by 0 bases, leaving 12 bases between them. Germline CDR1 reads ENHRY; CDR2 reads SYGVKD. The CDR3 totals 15 residues.

This clone has more than one count but fewer than ten. The chain combines TRBV5-6 with TRBJ2-2; 10 nucleotides line up with TRBD1. V lost 2 bases, J lost 5 bases, and 6 bases stayed unmatched. The CDR3 contains 16 residues. Per germline, CDR1 SGHDT and CDR2 YYEEEE. CDR3 nucleotides: TGTGCCAGCAGCTTTACTAGGACAGGGGGGACCGGGGAGCTGTTTTTT. It is translated as CASSFTRTGGTGELFF.

The J gene is TRBJ1-1, the V gene TRBV19, with 7 bases that match TRBD1. The CDR3 runs 15 residues. Germline loops: CDR1 LNHDA, CDR2 SQIVND (reference sequence). With V trimmed by 3 bases and J by 1 base, 5 bases remained unmatched. CDR3 sequence (DNA): TGTGCCAGTAGTATCTTCGGGACAGCGAACACTGAAGCTTTCTTT. It encodes CASSIFGTANTEAFF.

This chain connects TRBV19 to TRBJ2-6, with a possible D match to TRBD1 (5 bases). Trimming took 2 bases from V and 2 from J, leaving 10 bases between them. This CDR3 has 16 amino acids. Looked up from germline, CDR1 is LNHDA and CDR2 is SQIVND (reference sequence). CDR3 amino acids: CASSIRGTAGANVLTF. CDR3 sequence (DNA): TGTGCCAGTAGTATAAGGGGTACTGCTGGGGCCAACGTCCTGACTTTC.

CDR3 sequence: CASSSGANVLTF. CDR3 nucleotides: TGTGCCAGCAGCTCGGGGGCCAACGTCCTGACTTTC. The gene calls are TRBV5-6 and TRBJ2-6; D not resolved. Germline values: CDR1 SGHDT, CDR2 YYEEEE. V was shortened by 3 bases and J by 4 bases, with 2 bases between the two germline ends. CDR3 length: 12 amino acids.

The rearrangement links TRBV7-9 to TRBJ2-3, with TRBD2 matching 15 bases. Germline CDR1 and CDR2: SEHNR and FQNEAQ (reference sequence). V lost 5 bases and J lost 4; bases outside the gene matches: 1. This CDR3 comprises 15 residues. CDR3 DNA: TGTGCCAGCAGCGGACTAGCGGGAGGGGCAGATACGCAGTATTTT. Translation gives CASSGLAGGADTQYF.

The chain combines TRBV4-1 with TRBJ2-1; 7 bases fit TRBD2. The V gene end was trimmed by 4 bases and the J gene end by 12 bases; junction bases not matched to a gene: 18. Germline V gives CDR1 MGHRA, CDR2 YSYEKL. CDR3 length: 16 amino acids. The CDR3 spells CASSLDTGTTMLGQFF. The CDR3 bases are TGCGCCAGCAGCCTAGATACCGGGACTACAATGTTAGGGCAGTTCTTC.

This clone was seen a few times. The V and J genes are TRBV4-1 and TRBJ1-2; 8 bases are shared with TRBD1. V lost 1 base to trimming and J lost 0 bases; unmatched junction nucleotides: 4. The CDR3 sequence is 16 residues long. The V gene's germline CDR1 is MGHRA and CDR2 YSYEKL. Here the CDR3 DNA reads TGCGCCAGCAGCCAAGGGGACAGGCCAGCTAACTATGGCTACACCTTC. Translated: CASSQGDRPANYGYTF.

The V gene is TRBV29-1, the J gene TRBJ2-7, with D maybe TRBD1 (5 bases). Germline V gives CDR1 SQVTM, CDR2 ANQGSEA. V shed 4 bases and J shed 2 bases, with 18 bases lying between them. CDR3 length: 15 amino acids. The CDR3 here is CSVVYTGRMAYEQYF. CDR3 sequence (DNA): TGCAGCGTTGTATACACAGGCAGGATGGCCTACGAGCAGTACTTC.

V is TRBV2 and J is TRBJ2-1; D may be TRBD1 or TRBD2 (5 bases each). CDR3 size: 14 residues. Germline CDR1 reads SNHLY; CDR2 reads FYNNEI. V lost 8 bases and J lost 3, with 14 bases in between. The CDR3 coding sequence is TGTGCCAGCGGCGCGAGGGGAAACTACAATGAGCAGTTCTTC. It yields the protein CASGARGNYNEQFF.

The CDR3 sequence: CASSPQTATNTGELFF. DNA of the CDR3: TGTGCCAGCTCACCACAGACGGCCACGAACACCGGGGAGCTGTTTTTT. The chain uses TRBV18 and TRBJ2-2, with unresolved D. The CDR3 loop spans 16 amino acids. Germline CDR1 reads KGHSH; CDR2 reads LQKENI. The V and J ends lost 1 base and 0 bases respectively, with 9 bases between them.

This clone has a single count. This chain uses TRBV7-8 with TRBJ2-3, with unresolved D. The V end lost 3 bases, the J end lost 5 bases, and 9 bases lay between the germline ends. The CDR3 is made up of 13 amino acids. The germline gives CDR1 SGHVS, CDR2 FQNEAQ. The CDR3 DNA sequence: TGTGCCAGCAGCTTTAATACCGTAGATACGCAGTATTTT. Translating gives CASSFNTVDTQYF.

This clone is a singleton in its sample. The chain combines TRBV19 with TRBJ2-1; TRBD1 matches at 7 bases. Germline V gene lookup returns CDR1 LNHDA and CDR2 SQIVND (reference sequence). V lost 5 bases to trimming and J lost 3 bases; unmatched junction nucleotides: 7. This CDR3 has 15 residues. The CDR3 region has the DNA TGTGCCAGTAGTGCCCAAGGGGGCAGCTACAATGAGCAGTTCTTC. This translates into CASSAQGGSYNEQFF. Drawing the rest from reference TRBV19 and TRBJ2-1, the complete variable domain is DGGITQSPKYLFRKEGQNVTLSCEQNLNHDAMYWYRQDPGQGLRLIYYSQIVNDFQKGDIAEGYSVSREKKESFPLTVTSAQKNPTAFYLCASSAQGGSYNEQFFGPGTRLTVL.

The chain has TRBV9 and TRBJ2-7; D is unclear. CDR1 and CDR2 (germline): SGDLS, YYNGEE. The CDR3 contains 14 residues. V was trimmed by 0 bases and J by 4 bases, leaving 11 bases between them. CDR3 DNA: TGTGCCAGCAGCGTAGAGAGTAGGGTTTACGAGCAGTACTTC. It is translated as CASSVESRVYEQYF.

The chain is built from TRBV6-5 and TRBJ1-5; a possible D gene is TRBD1 (5 bases). CDR1 is MNHEY and CDR2 is SVGAGI in the germline V gene. Trimming cost V 6 bases and J 1 base, with 13 bases left between them. CDR3 length: 15 residues. The CDR3 sequence is CASRLVGGSNQPQHF. In DNA, the CDR3 is TGTGCCAGCAGACTCGTGGGGGGGAGCAATCAGCCCCAGCATTTT.

J is TRBJ2-2 and V is TRBV25-1; 11 bases match TRBD1. The CDR3 has 16 residues. CDR1 and CDR2 from the germline V gene are MGHDK and SYGVNS. Trimming removed 6 bases from V and 5 bases from J; junction bases left unmatched: 8. The CDR3 DNA follows: TGTGCCAGCAGACCCTCCGGGACAGGGGGAACCGGGGAGCTGTTTTTT. It specifies CASRPSGTGGTGELFF.

J is TRBJ1-5 and V is TRBV1; TRBD1 was called by the table and not checked on the DNA. TRBV1 is deemed a pseudogene. The length of the CDR3 is 23 residues. This chain's CDR3 is CTSSQGSRTGDRENGFSNQPQHF. In DNA form, the CDR3 reads TGCACCAGCAGCCAAGGTTCGAGGACTGGGGACAGGGAAAATGGGTTTAGCAATCAGCCCCAGCATTTT.

CDR3 coding DNA: TGTGCCAGCAGGAGCACAACCGAAGCTTTCTTT. Amino acid sequence: CASRSTTEAFF. The chain couples TRBV25-1 to TRBJ1-1; D gene uncertain. CDR3 length: 11 residues. The V gene's germline CDR1 is MGHDK and CDR2 SYGVNS. Between the trimmed V and J ends, which lost 6 bases and 8 bases, there was a span of 10 bases.

This clone has just a few counts. V gene TRBV4-1 combines with J gene TRBJ2-7; D call uncertain. The CDR3 totals 14 residues. Trimming left V 1 base short and J 2 bases short, with 9 bases between. Per the germline V gene, CDR1 is MGHRA and CDR2 is YSYEKL. The CDR3 nucleotides read TGCGCCAGCAGCCAAGGACTTCTAACCTACGAGCAGTACTTC. Its translation is CASSQGLLTYEQYF.

This chain joins TRBV19 and TRBJ2-7, with unresolved D. Germline V gene sequence: CDR1 LNHDA, CDR2 SQIVND (reference sequence). The CDR3 totals 14 residues. Trimming took off 3 bases at V and 3 bases at J, with 12 bases between the two ends. CDR3 DNA: TGTGCCAGTAGTATGATGGCGGAAGTCTACGAGCAGTACTTC. Translating it yields CASSMMAEVYEQYF.

The chain uses TRBV9 and TRBJ2-1; a weak D match, TRBD2 (6 bases). The germline V and J ends were trimmed by 3 bases and 0 bases, with 10 bases remaining between them. CDR3 length: 15 amino acids. Germline CDR1 and CDR2: SGDLS and YYNGEE. The CDR3 here is CASSGGKSSYNEQFF. CDR3 bases: TGTGCCAGCAGCGGCGGGAAGAGCTCCTACAATGAGCAGTTCTTC.

V and J are TRBV5-6 and TRBJ2-7; D is undetermined. Germline V gene data show CDR1 as SGHDT and CDR2 as YYEEEE. V was clipped by 5 bases and J by 0 bases, with 9 bases between them. CDR3 length: 13 amino acids. DNA for the CDR3: TGTGCCAGCAGAACCCCAGTCTCCTACGAGCAGTACTTC. Translated: CASRTPVSYEQYF.

The chain employs TRBV11-3 and TRBJ1-1; no definite D call. Germline V lookup: CDR1 SGHNT, CDR2 YENEEA. V dropped 5 bases and J dropped 5 bases, with 15 bases sitting between them. The CDR3 is 14 residues long. CDR3 in amino acids: CASSEFSGGTEAFF. The CDR3, as DNA: TGTGCCAGCAGCGAGTTCTCGGGTGGTACTGAAGCTTTCTTT.

The V call is TRBV2, the J call TRBJ2-3; 8 bases are shared with TRBD2. The V gene's germline CDR1 is SNHLY and CDR2 FYNNEI. The ends lost 3 bases at V and 0 bases at J; junction bases unmatched: 2. There are 15 residues in the CDR3. The CDR3 is CASSDQRESTDTQYF. The CDR3 DNA reads TGTGCCAGCAGTGACCAGCGGGAGAGCACAGATACGCAGTATTTT.

The CDR3 nucleotides are TGTGCCTGGAACTCAGTCACAGATACGCAGTATTTT. It is translated as CAWNSVTDTQYF. The rearrangement joins TRBV30 to TRBJ2-3; D is undetermined. Germline loops: CDR1 GTSNPN, CDR2 SVGIG (reference sequence). The V end was cut by 4 bases, the J end by 2 bases, with 7 bases between. The CDR3 is 12 amino acids.